These 4 T cell receptor beta chains came from one sample sequenced in a study of blood T cell repertoires in COVID-19. Sequenced by immunoSEQ multiplex PCR; TCRdb stores in-frame clones only, minus some. The sample carries a few hundred thousand clones, around 89% recorded once. The sample consisted of peripheral blood. All receptors derive from a woman under 40 with COVID-19, enrolled during active disease.

The chain couples TRBV6-6 to TRBJ1-5; D is perhaps TRBD1 (5 bases). CDR3 size: 13 residues. Germline values: CDR1 MNHNY, CDR2 SVGAGI (reference sequence). V lost 8 bases and J 6 bases, leaving 14 bases between the germline ends. The CDR3 DNA is TGTGCCAGCCAGGGAGGGTTAAGTCAGCCCCAGCATTTT. It is translated as CASQGGLSQPQHF.

The CDR3 loop is CASSQSCRLSAATSEAFF. In nucleotides, the CDR3 is TGCGCCAGCAGTCAATCATGCAGACTCTCGGCAGCGACTTCTGAAGCTTTCTTT. This sequence joins TRBV23-1 and TRBJ1-1; D is unresolved. TRBV23-1 is assigned to the ORF class and has an uncertain function. The V end was cut by 0 bases, the J end by 6 bases, with 23 bases between. This CDR3 has 18 residues.

The rearrangement joins TRBV19 to TRBJ1-2, with D perhaps matching TRBD1 (6 bases). CDR1 LNHDA and CDR2 SQIVND come from the germline V gene (reference sequence). V dropped 2 bases and J dropped 7 bases, with 20 bases sitting between them. This CDR3 spans 16 amino acids. This CDR3 reads CASSIPNGGPGGGYTF. CDR3 bases: TGTGCCAGTAGTATACCCAACGGGGGGCCGGGAGGTGGCTACACCTTC.

V gene TRBV5-1 combines with J gene TRBJ2-1; 8 nucleotides match TRBD1. This CDR3 is built from 14 residues. Germline assignment: CDR1 SGHRS and CDR2 YFSETQ. Unmatched junction bases numbered 0, after V lost 0 bases and J lost 4 bases. The CDR3: CASSLDRGYNEQFF. The DNA of the CDR3 is TGCGCCAGCAGCTTGGACAGGGGGTACAATGAGCAGTTCTTC. Supplemented by reference TRBV5-1 and TRBJ2-1, the full variable domain reads KAGVTQTPRYLIKTRGQQVTLSCSPISGHRSVSWYQQTPGQGLQFLFEYFSETQRNKGNFPGRFSGRQFSNSRSEMNVSTLELGDSALYLCASSLDRGYNEQFFGPGTRLTVL.